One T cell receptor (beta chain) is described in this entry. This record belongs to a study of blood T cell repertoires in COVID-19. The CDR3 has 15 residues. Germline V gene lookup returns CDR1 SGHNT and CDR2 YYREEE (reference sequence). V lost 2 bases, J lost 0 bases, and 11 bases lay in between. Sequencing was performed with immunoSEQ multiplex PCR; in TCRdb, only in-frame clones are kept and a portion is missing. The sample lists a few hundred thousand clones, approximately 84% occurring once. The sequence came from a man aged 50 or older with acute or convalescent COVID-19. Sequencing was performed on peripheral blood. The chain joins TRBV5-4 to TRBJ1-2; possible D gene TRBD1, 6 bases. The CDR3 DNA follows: TGTGCCAGCAGCTTACGGACAGAAACTAACTATGGCTACACCTTC. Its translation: CASSLRTETNYGYTF.